Listed below are T cell receptor beta chains from one sample, sequenced in a study of T cell responses to AZD1222 COVID-19 vaccine. Libraries were prepared by immunoSEQ multiplex PCR; TCRdb keeps only in-frame clonotypes and omits some of them. Among under 150,000 clones listed, roughly 93% were seen once. The specimen comprised peripheral blood, sampled 28 days after the second AZD1222 dose. These receptors were collected from an adult who received the AZD1222 COVID-19 vaccine. Both conserved end residues are part of each CDR3. Each record gives: clone size, V gene, J gene, D gene, CDR3 DNA, CDR3 protein. The D gene is left open where the match is weak. Clone size appears in some rows only: once, few, many, or a class for an expanded clone.

clone_size: -; v_call: TRBV18; j_call: TRBJ2-3; d_call: -; cdr3_nt: TGTGCCAGCTCAAAGGCAATAGTGGGGCCCACAGATACGCAGTATTTT; cdr3_aa: CASSKAIVGPTDTQYF
clone_size: once; v_call: TRBV7-7; j_call: TRBJ1-5; d_call: -; cdr3_nt: TGTGCTAGCAGCTTAAGTCCGACACAGCCCCAGCATTTT; cdr3_aa: CASSLSPTQPQHF
clone_size: -; v_call: TRBV21-1; j_call: TRBJ2-4; d_call: -; cdr3_nt: TGTGCCAGCAGCAAAGACCGGCGGCGGACGGGGGCCAAAAACATTCAGTACTTC; cdr3_aa: CASSKDRRRTGAKNIQYF
clone_size: -; v_call: TRBV19; j_call: TRBJ1-5; d_call: TRBD1; cdr3_nt: TGTGCCAGTAGTATTCTAAAACTGGACAGGGAGGACAATCAGCCCCAGCATTTT; cdr3_aa: CASSILKLDREDNQPQHF
clone_size: -; v_call: TRBV7-8; j_call: TRBJ1-5; d_call: -; cdr3_nt: TGTGCCAGCAGCTTAGGGGGGGCTGGCAATCAGCCCCAGCATTTT; cdr3_aa: CASSLGGAGNQPQHF
clone_size: -; v_call: TRBV4-2; j_call: TRBJ2-5; d_call: TRBD2; cdr3_nt: TGTGCCAGCAAGGGACTAGCGGGAGGAAAGGCAGAGACCCAGTACTTC; cdr3_aa: CASKGLAGGKAETQYF
clone_size: -; v_call: TRBV10-1; j_call: TRBJ2-5; d_call: TRBD1; cdr3_nt: TGCGCCAGCAGTGAAGGAAAGGACAGGGTCGAGGAGACCCAGTACTTC; cdr3_aa: CASSEGKDRVEETQYF
clone_size: -; v_call: TRBV5-4; j_call: TRBJ2-3; d_call: TRBD2; cdr3_nt: TGTGCCAGCAGCCCGGGACTAGCGGTGGTTGGTACGCAGTATTTT; cdr3_aa: CASSPGLAVVGTQYF
clone_size: -; v_call: TRBV29-1; j_call: TRBJ2-1; d_call: TRBD2; cdr3_nt: TGCAGCGCGCGCCTCGGGACTAGCGGCCCCAATGAGCAGTTCTTC; cdr3_aa: CSARLGTSGPNEQFF
clone_size: -; v_call: TRBV11-2; j_call: TRBJ2-7; d_call: -; cdr3_nt: TGTGCCAGCAGCCCCCCCGGCCTGACAGGTAACGAGCAGTACTTC; cdr3_aa: CASSPPGLTGNEQYF
clone_size: -; v_call: TRBV2; j_call: TRBJ1-2; d_call: -; cdr3_nt: TGTGCCAGCAGTGAGATAGGGTCCTATGGCTACACCTTC; cdr3_aa: CASSEIGSYGYTF
clone_size: -; v_call: TRBV2; j_call: TRBJ1-2; d_call: -; cdr3_nt: TGTGCCAGCAGCCCTGAATCGGGGTATGGCTACACCTTC; cdr3_aa: CASSPESGYGYTF
clone_size: -; v_call: TRBV18; j_call: TRBJ2-7; d_call: -; cdr3_nt: TGTGCCAGCTCGGAAACAGGGCTCTGGGAGCAGTACTTC; cdr3_aa: CASSETGLWEQYF
clone_size: -; v_call: TRBV9; j_call: TRBJ2-1; d_call: -; cdr3_nt: TGTGCCAGCAGCGAAGCAGGGCTTACGTCCAATGAGCAGTTCTTC; cdr3_aa: CASSEAGLTSNEQFF
clone_size: -; v_call: TRBV5-1; j_call: TRBJ2-1; d_call: -; cdr3_nt: TGCGCCAGCAGCTTGCGGGGCCGGGGGATAGATGAGCAGTTCTTC; cdr3_aa: CASSLRGRGIDEQFF
clone_size: -; v_call: TRBV7-2; j_call: TRBJ2-1; d_call: TRBD1; cdr3_nt: TGTGCCAGCAGCTTAGGGGGGACAGGTTTAAATGAGCAGTTCTTC; cdr3_aa: CASSLGGTGLNEQFF
clone_size: -; v_call: TRBV7-2; j_call: TRBJ1-4; d_call: TRBD1; cdr3_nt: TGTGCCAGCAGGGCAGGGGGCAGTAATGAAAAACTGTTTTTT; cdr3_aa: CASRAGGSNEKLFF
clone_size: once; v_call: TRBV7-7; j_call: TRBJ2-1; d_call: TRBD2; cdr3_nt: TGTGCCAGCAGCCAATCTAGCGGGGGCACCTATGAGCAGTTCTTC; cdr3_aa: CASSQSSGGTYEQFF
clone_size: -; v_call: TRBV27; j_call: TRBJ1-3; d_call: -; cdr3_nt: TGTGCCAGCAGTATATACAGCGGATCTGGAAACACCATATATTTT; cdr3_aa: CASSIYSGSGNTIYF
clone_size: -; v_call: TRBV7-3; j_call: TRBJ2-7; d_call: -; cdr3_nt: TGTGCCAGCAGCTTTGGGGGACCCTCTGAGCAGTACTTC; cdr3_aa: CASSFGGPSEQYF
clone_size: -; v_call: TRBV7-9; j_call: TRBJ2-2; d_call: TRBD1; cdr3_nt: TGTGCCAGCAGCCTGGACAGGGGGATTTTGGTCCCCGGGGAGCTGTTTTTT; cdr3_aa: CASSLDRGILVPGELFF
clone_size: once; v_call: TRBV3-1/TRBV3-2; j_call: TRBJ2-7; d_call: -; cdr3_nt: TGTGCCAGCAGCCTCCGGGAAACCCCCTACGAGCAGTACTTC; cdr3_aa: CASSLRETPYEQYF
clone_size: -; v_call: TRBV5-1; j_call: TRBJ1-1; d_call: -; cdr3_nt: TGCGCCAGCAGCTGGCAGGGGATCGGCACTGAAGCTTTCTTT; cdr3_aa: CASSWQGIGTEAFF
clone_size: -; v_call: TRBV6-5; j_call: TRBJ1-2; d_call: -; cdr3_nt: TGTGCCAGCACCCCCAGCGGGACCTATGGCTACACCTTC; cdr3_aa: CASTPSGTYGYTF
clone_size: once; v_call: TRBV15; j_call: TRBJ1-1; d_call: -; cdr3_nt: TGTGCCACCAGCATTGGGCTTCATAACACTGAAGCTTTCTTT; cdr3_aa: CATSIGLHNTEAFF
clone_size: -; v_call: TRBV9; j_call: TRBJ1-2; d_call: TRBD1; cdr3_nt: TGTGCCAGCAGCGCAACAGGGGCGTTACTTAGGGGCTACACCTTC; cdr3_aa: CASSATGALLRGYTF
clone_size: -; v_call: TRBV6-1; j_call: TRBJ2-5; d_call: -; cdr3_nt: TGTGCCAGCAGTGAAGCTGGCAGGGGCCAAGAGACCCAGTACTTC; cdr3_aa: CASSEAGRGQETQYF
clone_size: -; v_call: TRBV2; j_call: TRBJ1-2; d_call: -; cdr3_nt: TGTGCCAGCAGTGACGAACAGGGTAGTTATGGCTACACCTTC; cdr3_aa: CASSDEQGSYGYTF
clone_size: -; v_call: TRBV6-1; j_call: TRBJ1-5; d_call: -; cdr3_nt: TGTGCCAGCAGTGAAGCAGGGAGGAGTCAGCCCCAGCATTTT; cdr3_aa: CASSEAGRSQPQHF
clone_size: -; v_call: TRBV7-2; j_call: TRBJ1-3; d_call: TRBD1; cdr3_nt: TGTGCCAGCAGCATTACAGGGGGGCACTCTGGAAACACCATATATTTT; cdr3_aa: CASSITGGHSGNTIYF
clone_size: -; v_call: TRBV7-9; j_call: TRBJ1-1; d_call: -; cdr3_nt: TGTGCCAGCAGCACCAACAAGAACACTGAAGCTTTCTTT; cdr3_aa: CASSTNKNTEAFF
clone_size: -; v_call: TRBV6-6; j_call: TRBJ1-4; d_call: TRBD1; cdr3_nt: TGTGCCAGCAGTGCGGGACAGGGAGTTTATGAAAAACTGTTTTTT; cdr3_aa: CASSAGQGVYEKLFF